This T cell receptor beta chain appears in the sequencing data of a study of Ad26.COV2.S vaccination and SARS-CoV-2 variants. Study-wide background: Each vaccinee took Ad26.COV2.S intramuscularly, once or twice 56 days apart. Whole-study results and caveats: Responses of spike-specific T cells (both CD8+ and CD4+) reportedly showed substantial breadth after vaccination. Vaccinated and placebo-treated recipients had similar non-spike TCR breadth.

As to this clone: Its target is unknown.

Trimming removed 1 base at V and 1 base at J, with 18 bases between. The CDR3 is 18 amino acids. Germline V gene lookup returns CDR1 LGHNA and CDR2 YNFKEQ. Noted treatment: about 20 received Ad26.COV2.S at low or high dose, single or two shots; five or six received placebo; per-sample allocation not given. Sampling occurred on day 63 after the first vaccine or placebo injection. Clones were sequenced by immunoSEQ multiplex PCR, and TCRdb holds only the in-frame ones, with some missing. The table records 350,000 to 550,000 clones, roughly 89% of them present only once. The sequence came from a person aged 18-65 years who received the Ad26.COV2.S COVID-19 vaccine or a placebo. This sequence joins TRBV4-2 and TRBJ2-3; D gene unclear. The input for sequencing was peripheral blood, taken in a trial of Ad26.COV2.S vaccine versus placebo. The CDR3 reads CASSQGAGTPMGTDTQYF. The DNA of the CDR3 is TGTGCCAGCAGCCAAGGGGCTGGAACCCCCATGGGCACAGATACGCAGTATTTT.